The subject of this entry is one T cell receptor beta chain. The antigen remains unidentified. The authors kept the mixed lymphocyte reaction cells in coculture at 37°C for over five days. The sample comes from a study of siplizumab effects on memory and regulatory T cells. On the study more broadly: Each responder-stimulator pair had a siplizumab 1 ug/mL reaction and a drug-free control.

Broader study findings: The authors did not confirm suppressive function in proliferating Tregs from siplizumab cultures.

This table comes from immunoSEQ multiplex PCR, and its TCRdb copy is limited to in-frame clones, with some not included. The sample lists approximately 15,000 clones, around 41% occurring once. The CDR3 has 15 residues. Germline V lookup: CDR1 MNHEY, CDR2 SVGAGI. After removal of 2 bases from V and 4 bases from J, the junction contained 8 bases not matched to a gene. The chain uses TRBV6-5 and TRBJ2-7; the match to TRBD2 covers 7 bases. The TCR was taken from a human donor in good health; the cells came from an allogeneic mixed lymphocyte reaction. Some clones in this sample may be carry-over from other donors' samples. The sequencing input was CFSE-low (dividing) CD4+ T cells sorted from an allogeneic mixed lymphocyte reaction. The CDR3 DNA is TGTGCCAGCAGTTACGGGCGGGAGAAAGTTTACGAGCAGTACTTC. Encoded protein: CASSYGREKVYEQYF.